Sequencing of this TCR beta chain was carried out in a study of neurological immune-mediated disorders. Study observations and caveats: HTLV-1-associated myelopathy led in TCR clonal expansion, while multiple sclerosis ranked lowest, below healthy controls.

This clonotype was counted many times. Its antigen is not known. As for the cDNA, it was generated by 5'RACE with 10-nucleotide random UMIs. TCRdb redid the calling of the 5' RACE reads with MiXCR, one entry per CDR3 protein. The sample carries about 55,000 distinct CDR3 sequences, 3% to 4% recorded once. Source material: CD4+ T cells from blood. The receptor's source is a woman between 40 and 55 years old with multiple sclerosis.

The CDR3 here is CASSLIGQDYNEQFF. The CDR3 coding sequence is TGCGCCAGCAGCTTGATAGGACAGGACTACAATGAGCAGTTCTTC. The chain couples TRBV5-1 to TRBJ2-1; 7 bases are a match to TRBD1. This CDR3 region has 15 residues. After removal of 1 base from V and 3 bases from J, the junction contained 4 bases not matched to a gene. CDR1 SGHRS and CDR2 YFSETQ come from the germline V gene.